Shown below are 8 T cell receptor beta chains from a single sample sequenced in a study of cytomegalovirus exposure and HLA in healthy donors. PCR used 60 Vbeta primers and 13 Jbeta primers. Clones were read by immunoSEQ multiplex PCR, and TCRdb kept only the in-frame ones, dropping some. The table includes approximately 81,000 clones, over 65% detected once. The sequenced material came from PBMCs. The source of these receptors is a man aged 50 to 59 in good health and CMV-seropositive.

The gene calls are TRBV30 and TRBJ2-6, with 7 positions matching TRBD1. Germline CDR1 is GTSNPN and CDR2 is SVGIG (reference sequence). J was trimmed by 4 bases and V by 2 bases; bases with no gene match: 5. CDR3 length: 15 amino acids. CDR3 nucleotides: TGTGCCTGGAGTCTAGGGGGCTTCGGGGCCAACGTCCTGACTTTC. It translates to CAWSLGGFGANVLTF.

The chain has TRBV13 and TRBJ2-2; D perhaps matches TRBD1 (6 bases). Between the trimmed V and J ends, which lost 5 bases and 9 bases, there was a span of 16 bases. The CDR3 is 14 amino acids. CDR1 and CDR2 from the germline V gene are PRHDT and FYEKMQ (reference sequence). The CDR3 nucleotides are TGTGCCAGCAGCCTACAGGGATTTGCTAGGGAGCTGTTTTTT. Translated: CASSLQGFARELFF.

This clone was seen a few times. J is TRBJ1-4 and V is TRBV9; 7 bases match TRBD1. The V gene end was trimmed by 0 bases and the J gene end by 5 bases; junction bases not matched to a gene: 4. The germline CDR1 and CDR2 sequences are SGDLS and YYNGEE. The CDR3 spans 15 residues. CDR3 residues: CASSVEGQQNEKLFF. The CDR3 DNA reads as TGTGCCAGCAGCGTAGAGGGACAGCAGAATGAAAAACTGTTTTTT.

In its sample, this clone was seen a few times. The chain has TRBV6-1 and TRBJ1-1, with 9 positions matching TRBD1. The V gene's germline CDR1 is MNHNS and CDR2 SASEGT. Trimming removed 0 bases from V and 4 bases from J; junction bases left unmatched: 3. CDR3 length: 15 amino acids. The CDR3 DNA follows: TGTGCCAGCAGTGAAGCGGACAGGGGAAGCACTGAAGCTTTCTTT. It translates to CASSEADRGSTEAFF.

V gene TRBV7-9 combines with J gene TRBJ2-3, with D hard to call. Trimming removed 1 base at V and 5 bases at J, with 7 bases between. CDR1 is SEHNR, CDR2 FQNEAQ, per germline (reference sequence). CDR3 size: 13 residues. This CDR3 is CASSLDLGDTQYF. In nucleotides, the CDR3 is TGTGCCAGCAGCTTAGATCTAGGAGATACGCAGTATTTT.

The V gene is TRBV29-1, the J gene TRBJ1-1; the D gene is possibly TRBD1 (6 bases). V was pared by 4 bases and J by 1 base, with 19 bases between. CDR3 size: 16 residues. From germline, CDR1 is SQVTM and CDR2 ANQGSEA. The CDR3 DNA reads TGCAGCGTTGCAGGGGACACTGCAGGAGGGAACACTGAAGCTTTCTTT. Translated, it gives CSVAGDTAGGNTEAFF.

J is TRBJ2-7 and V is TRBV27; possibly TRBD1 for D (5 bases). Germline V gene sequence: CDR1 MNHEY, CDR2 SMNVEV (reference sequence). The germline V and J ends were trimmed by 3 bases and 6 bases, with 18 bases remaining between them. This CDR3 has 15 residues. The CDR3 bases are TGTGCCAGCAGTTTCCAGGGCCCTCCCTGGGGCGAGCAGTACTTC. Translating gives CASSFQGPPWGEQYF.

The CDR3 DNA reads TGTGCCAGCTCACCCCGGGTGGACTATGGCTACACCTTC. Encoded protein: CASSPRVDYGYTF. V is TRBV18 and J is TRBJ1-2; D call uncertain. Trimming cost V 3 bases and J 3 bases, with 8 bases left between them. Germline-derived CDR1 and CDR2 are KGHSH and LQKENI. The CDR3 spans 13 residues. The full variable domain, in which reference TRBV18 and TRBJ1-2 provide the parts outside the CDR3, is NAGVMQNPRHLVRRRGQEARLRCSPMKGHSHVYWYRQLPEEGLKFMVYLQKENIIDESGMPKERFSAEFPKEGPSILRIQQVVRGDSAAYFCASSPRVDYGYTFGSGTRLTVV.